This TCR beta chain was found in a study of breast tumors, draining lymph nodes, adjacent tissues (dated by TCRdb to 2016 to 2017). For context, the study as a whole: In breast cancer patients, the study compared the TCR beta repertoires of tumor, adjacent nontumor tissue and axillary lymph nodes. The study was designed to assess the relationships and possible T-cell exchange between tumor, surrounding tissue and draining lymph node repertoires in human breast cancer. Points the paper makes about the study in general: Tumor and nontumor tissue repertoires were found to be significantly more similar in luminal-like than in basal-like breast cancer. The study presented the conclusion that tumor T cells originate in lymph nodes as consistent with a hypothesis, not as something directly demonstrated. A scenario in which most tumor T cells derive from the lymph node and then expand within tumor tissue was judged to be consistent with the data. Tumors showed preferential V and J gene usage, and their T-cell repertoire diversity fell below that of lymph nodes yet above that of nontumor tissue.

TCRdb shows the sequencer as Illumina HiSeq 2000. Multiplex PCR amplification was used to generate the TCR beta chain libraries. The amplified TCR beta chain products were analyzed by high-throughput sequencing. Starting from the raw public reads, TCRdb applied fastp trimming at Q25, assembled clones with MiXCR and retained in-frame beta chains. Entries are consolidated by CDR3 protein sequence, retaining the most common genes and DNA. This sample holds tens of thousands of distinct CDR3 sequences; about 21% were observed only once. The ten largest clones represent around 2.4% of the sample. This clonotype was observed many times. It has no known antigen specificity. There are no base qualities to consult, and no much larger clone falls within one base. The lymph node samples were taken from the axillary draining lymph nodes of breast cancer patients. The CDR3 runs 12 amino acids, cysteine and phenylalanine included. Left in the record is the CDR3 DNA by itself, 36 bases read in frame from the first base. V drops 2 bases and J drops 8 bases, leaving 10 bases in between. The germline V gene (reference sequence) specifies SGHNT as CDR1 and YYREEE as CDR2.

In this chain, TRBV5-4 is recombined with TRBJ1-2, with the D gene not clear enough to name. Sample: axillary lymph node tissue. The sequence was obtained from a female donor with breast cancer. Some clones in this sample may be carry-over from other donors' samples. The CDR3 in this case is CASSLGNLGYTF. The nucleotide sequence reads as follows: TGTGCCAGCAGCTTAGGTAATCTCGGCTACACCTTC. With the portions outside the CDR3 filled from the reference TRBV5-4 and TRBJ1-2 genes, the complete variable region becomes ETGVTQSPTHLIKTRGQQVTLRCSSQSGHNTVSWYQQALGQGPQFIFQYYREEENGRGNFPPRFSGLQFPNYSSELNVNALELDDSALYLCASSLGNLGYTFGSGTRLTVV.